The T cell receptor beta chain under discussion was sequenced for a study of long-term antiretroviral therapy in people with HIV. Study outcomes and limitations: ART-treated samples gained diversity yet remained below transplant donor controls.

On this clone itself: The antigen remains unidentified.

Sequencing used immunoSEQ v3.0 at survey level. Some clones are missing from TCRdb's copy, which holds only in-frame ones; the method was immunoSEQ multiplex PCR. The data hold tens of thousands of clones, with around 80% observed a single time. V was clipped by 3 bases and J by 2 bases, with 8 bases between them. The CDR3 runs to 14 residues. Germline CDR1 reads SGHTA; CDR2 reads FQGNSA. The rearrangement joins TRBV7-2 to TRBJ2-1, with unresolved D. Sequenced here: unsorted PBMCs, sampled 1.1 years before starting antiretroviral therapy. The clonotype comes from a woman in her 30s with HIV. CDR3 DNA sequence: TGTGCCAGCAGCTTTGGATTGACCTACAATGAGCAGTTCTTC. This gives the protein CASSFGLTYNEQFF. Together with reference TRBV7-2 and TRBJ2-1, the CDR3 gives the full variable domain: GAGVSQSPSNKVTEKGKDVELRCDPISGHTALYWYRQSLGQGLEFLIYFQGNSAPDKSGLPSDRFSAERTGGSVSTLTIQRTQQEDSAVYLCASSFGLTYNEQFFGPGTRLTVL.